This T cell receptor (beta chain) was sequenced during a study of blood T cell repertoires in COVID-19. Looking at the study overall: Researchers got acute and convalescent COVID-19 samples from the United States, Italy and Spain. T cells, B-cell-depleted T cells, or PBMCs supplied cDNA or gDNA.

Original methodology: Amplification with reference gene primers provided the estimates of nucleated cell counts. The method was immunoSEQ multiplex PCR; TCRdb's version includes in-frame clones alone and lacks a portion of them. Clone size and V and J calls were adopted from that table, with D and trimming inferred from the DNA. The sample records over 150,000 clones, around 83% being singletons. The clonotype originates from a woman aged 60-75 years with acute or convalescent COVID-19. The sequenced material came from peripheral blood.

The CDR3 nucleotides read TGTGCCAGCAGTGCACGGGACAGGGGGGCAGATACGCAGTATTTT. Translating it yields CASSARDRGADTQYF. The chain joins TRBV2 to TRBJ2-3; 11 nucleotides line up with TRBD1. The ends lost 4 bases at V and 4 bases at J; junction bases unmatched: 4. This CDR3 contains 15 residues. CDR1 and CDR2 from the germline V gene are SNHLY and FYNNEI.